What follows describes a single TCR beta chain. The antigen is undetermined. The data originate from a study of cytomegalovirus exposure and HLA in healthy donors. The study's findings and limits: Exclusion applied to some V segments, including TRBV6-2 and TRBV6-3, as they were indistinguishable. When analyzed later, the rates of TCR association showed variation by HLA locus, with DRB1 the most and HLA-C the fewest.

The CDR3 sequence is 16 residues long. J gave up 2 bases and V 0 bases, and 7 bases lay outside the gene matches. The germline V gene encodes CDR1 SGHRS and CDR2 YFSETQ. PCR primers comprised 60 Vbeta and 13 Jbeta primers. Assay used: immunoSEQ multiplex PCR; TCRdb lists only in-frame clones, some missing. The top ten clones hold approximately 22% of a sample with approximately 69,000 clones, 60% to 80% of them seen once. Material: PBMCs. This chain uses TRBV5-1 with TRBJ2-7; 8 nucleotides align to TRBD1. This sequence originates from a woman aged 30 to 39 in good health and CMV-seropositive. CDR3 protein: CASSLEVGTGAYEQYF. The DNA for the CDR3 is TGCGCCAGCAGCTTGGAAGTTGGGACAGGAGCCTACGAGCAGTACTTC.